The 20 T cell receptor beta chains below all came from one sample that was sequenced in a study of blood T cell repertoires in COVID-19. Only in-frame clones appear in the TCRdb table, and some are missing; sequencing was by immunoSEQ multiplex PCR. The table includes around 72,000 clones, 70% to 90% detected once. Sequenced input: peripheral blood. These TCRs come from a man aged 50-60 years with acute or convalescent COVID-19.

The CDR3 DNA is TGTGCCAGCAGCTTAGCGTACGGACTAGCAGATACGCAGTATTTT. It is translated as CASSLAYGLADTQYF. The J gene is TRBJ2-3, the V gene TRBV7-2, with TRBD2 matching 7 bases. J lost 4 bases, V lost 0 bases, and 4 bases had no gene match. Germline V gene data show CDR1 as SGHTA and CDR2 as FQGNSA. The CDR3 covers 15 residues.

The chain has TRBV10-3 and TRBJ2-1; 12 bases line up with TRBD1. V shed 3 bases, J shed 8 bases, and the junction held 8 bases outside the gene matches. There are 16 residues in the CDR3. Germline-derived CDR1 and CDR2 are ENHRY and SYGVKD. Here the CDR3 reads CAISDGRGTGGDEQFF. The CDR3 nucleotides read TGTGCCATCAGTGACGGCCGGGGGACAGGGGGCGATGAGCAGTTCTTC.

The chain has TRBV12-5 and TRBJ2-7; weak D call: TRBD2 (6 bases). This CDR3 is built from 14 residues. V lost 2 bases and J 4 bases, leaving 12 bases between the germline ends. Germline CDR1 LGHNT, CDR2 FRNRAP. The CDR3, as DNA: TGTGCTAGTGGTTTGCCCGGAGGAGGGTACGAGCAGTACTTC. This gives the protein CASGLPGGGYEQYF. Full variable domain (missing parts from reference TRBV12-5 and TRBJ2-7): DARVTQTPRHKVTEMGQEVTMRCQPILGHNTVFWYRQTMMQGLELLAYFRNRAPLDDSGMPKDRFSAEMPDATLATLKIQPSEPRDSAVYFCASGLPGGGYEQYFGPGTRLTVT.

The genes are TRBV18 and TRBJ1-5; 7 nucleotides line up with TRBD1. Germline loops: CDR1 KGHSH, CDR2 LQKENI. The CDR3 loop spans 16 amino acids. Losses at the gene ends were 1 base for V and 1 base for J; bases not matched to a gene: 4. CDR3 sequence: CASSPQGAPSNQPQHF. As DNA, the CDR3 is TGTGCCAGCTCACCACAGGGGGCGCCCAGCAATCAGCCCCAGCATTTT.

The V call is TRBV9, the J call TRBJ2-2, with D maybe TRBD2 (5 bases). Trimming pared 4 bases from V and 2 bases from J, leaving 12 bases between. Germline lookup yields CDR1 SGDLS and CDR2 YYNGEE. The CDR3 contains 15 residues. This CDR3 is CASSFEGSNTGELFF. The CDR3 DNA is TGTGCCAGCAGCTTCGAGGGCAGTAACACCGGGGAGCTGTTTTTT.

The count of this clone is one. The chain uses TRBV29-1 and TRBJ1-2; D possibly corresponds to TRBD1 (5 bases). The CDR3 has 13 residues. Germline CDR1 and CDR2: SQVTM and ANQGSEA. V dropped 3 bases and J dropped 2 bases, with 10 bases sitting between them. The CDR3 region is CSVDPTANYGYTF. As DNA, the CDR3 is TGCAGCGTTGACCCGACAGCAAACTATGGCTACACCTTC. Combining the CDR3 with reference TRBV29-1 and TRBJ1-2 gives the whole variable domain SAVISQKPSRDICQRGTSLTIQCQVDSQVTMMFWYRQQPGQSLTLIATANQGSEATYESGFVIDKFPISRPNLTFSTLTVSNMSPEDSSIYLCSVDPTANYGYTFGSGTRLTVV.

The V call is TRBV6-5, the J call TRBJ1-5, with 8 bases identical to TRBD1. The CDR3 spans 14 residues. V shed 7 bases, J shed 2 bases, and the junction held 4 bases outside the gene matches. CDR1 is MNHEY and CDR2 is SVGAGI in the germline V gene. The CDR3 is CASTPGGRNQPQHF. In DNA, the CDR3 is TGTGCCAGCACTCCAGGGGGCCGCAATCAGCCCCAGCATTTT.

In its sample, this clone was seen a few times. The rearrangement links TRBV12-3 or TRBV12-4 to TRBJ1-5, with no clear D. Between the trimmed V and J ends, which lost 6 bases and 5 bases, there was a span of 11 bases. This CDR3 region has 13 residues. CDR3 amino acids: CASRGPGYQPQHF. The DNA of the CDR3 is TGTGCCAGCAGGGGTCCCGGGTATCAGCCCCAGCATTTT.

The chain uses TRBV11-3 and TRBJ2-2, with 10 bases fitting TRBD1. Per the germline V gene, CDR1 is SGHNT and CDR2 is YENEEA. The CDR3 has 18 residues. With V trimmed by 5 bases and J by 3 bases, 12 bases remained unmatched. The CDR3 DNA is TGTGCCAGCAGCAGTCAGGCTCTTGGACAGGGGGACACCGGGGAGCTGTTTTTT. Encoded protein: CASSSQALGQGDTGELFF.

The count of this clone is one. The CDR3 spells CASSPGQGPEQYF. The CDR3 DNA follows: TGCGCCAGCAGCCCGGGACAGGGTCCCGAGCAGTACTTC. The chain has TRBV5-1 and TRBJ2-7, with 9 nucleotides matching TRBD1. The CDR3 has 13 amino acids. CDR1 is SGHRS, CDR2 YFSETQ, per germline. Losses at the gene ends were 4 bases for V and 6 bases for J; bases not matched to a gene: 5.

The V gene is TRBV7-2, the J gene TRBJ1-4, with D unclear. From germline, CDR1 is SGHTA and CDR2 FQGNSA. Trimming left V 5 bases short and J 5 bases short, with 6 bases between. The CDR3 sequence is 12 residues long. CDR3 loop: CASSLLNEKLFF. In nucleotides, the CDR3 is TGTGCCAGCAGCCTCCTAAATGAAAAACTGTTTTTT. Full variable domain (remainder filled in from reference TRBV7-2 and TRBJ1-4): GAGVSQSPSNKVTEKGKDVELRCDPISGHTALYWYRQSLGQGLEFLIYFQGNSAPDKSGLPSDRFSAERTGGSVSTLTIQRTQQEDSAVYLCASSLLNEKLFFGSGTQLSVL.

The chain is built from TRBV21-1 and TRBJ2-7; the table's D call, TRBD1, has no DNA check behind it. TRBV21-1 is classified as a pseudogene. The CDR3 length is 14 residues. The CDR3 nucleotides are TGTGCCAGCAGCAAACAGGGACAGTTCCACGAGCAGTACTTC. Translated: CASSKQGQFHEQYF.

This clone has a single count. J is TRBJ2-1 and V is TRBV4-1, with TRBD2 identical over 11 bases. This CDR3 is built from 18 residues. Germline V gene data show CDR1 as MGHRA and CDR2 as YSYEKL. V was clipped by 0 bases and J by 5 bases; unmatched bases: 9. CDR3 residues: CASSQDPTLAGDNNEQFF. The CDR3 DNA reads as TGCGCCAGCAGCCAAGATCCGACACTAGCGGGGGACAACAATGAGCAGTTCTTC.

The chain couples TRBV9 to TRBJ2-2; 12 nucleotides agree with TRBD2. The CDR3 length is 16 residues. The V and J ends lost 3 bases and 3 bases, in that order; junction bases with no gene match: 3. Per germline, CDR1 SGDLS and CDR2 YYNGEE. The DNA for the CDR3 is TGTGCCAGCAGCGGACTAGCGGGGGTTTACACCGGGGAGCTGTTTTTT. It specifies CASSGLAGVYTGELFF.

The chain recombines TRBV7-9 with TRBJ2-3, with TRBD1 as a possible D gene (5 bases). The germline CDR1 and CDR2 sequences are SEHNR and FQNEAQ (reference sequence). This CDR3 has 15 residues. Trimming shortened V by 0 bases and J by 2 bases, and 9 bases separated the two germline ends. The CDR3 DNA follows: TGTGCCAGCAGCTTAGCCAGGGCGACCACAGATACGCAGTATTTT. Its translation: CASSLARATTDTQYF.

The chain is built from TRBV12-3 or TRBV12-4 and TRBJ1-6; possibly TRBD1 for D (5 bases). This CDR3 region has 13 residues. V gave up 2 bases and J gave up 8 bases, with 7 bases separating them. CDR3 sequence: CASSLQGYSPLHF. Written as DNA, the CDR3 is TGTGCCAGCAGTTTACAGGGTTATTCACCCCTCCACTTT.

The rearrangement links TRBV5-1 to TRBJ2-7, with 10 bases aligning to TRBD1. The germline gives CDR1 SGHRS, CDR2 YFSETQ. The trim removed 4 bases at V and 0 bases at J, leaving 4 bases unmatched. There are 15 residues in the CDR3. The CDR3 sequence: CASSRDRGSSYEQYF. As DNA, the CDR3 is TGCGCCAGCAGCAGGGACAGGGGAAGCTCCTACGAGCAGTACTTC.

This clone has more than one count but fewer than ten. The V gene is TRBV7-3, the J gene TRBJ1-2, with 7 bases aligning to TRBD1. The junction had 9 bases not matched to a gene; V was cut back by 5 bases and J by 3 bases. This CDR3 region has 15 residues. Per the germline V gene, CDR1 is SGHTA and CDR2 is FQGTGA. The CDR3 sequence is CASSPGTAGDYGYTF. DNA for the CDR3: TGTGCCAGCAGCCCCGGGACAGCCGGAGACTATGGCTACACCTTC. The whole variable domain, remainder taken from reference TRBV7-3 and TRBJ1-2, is GAGVSQTPSNKVTEKGKYVELRCDPISGHTALYWYRQSLGQGPEFLIYFQGTGAADDSGLPNDRFFAVRPEGSVSTLKIQRTERGDSAVYLCASSPGTAGDYGYTFGSGTRLTVV.

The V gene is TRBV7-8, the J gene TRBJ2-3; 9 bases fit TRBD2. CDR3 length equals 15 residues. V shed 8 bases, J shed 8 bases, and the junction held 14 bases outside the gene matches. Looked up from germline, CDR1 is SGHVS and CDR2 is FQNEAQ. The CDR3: CASPSGGRRFFTQYF. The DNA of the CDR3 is TGTGCCAGCCCGAGCGGGGGGCGCCGATTTTTTACGCAGTATTTT.

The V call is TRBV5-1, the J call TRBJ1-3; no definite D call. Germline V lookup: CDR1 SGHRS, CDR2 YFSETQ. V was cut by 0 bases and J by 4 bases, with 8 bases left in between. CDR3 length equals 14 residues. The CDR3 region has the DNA TGCGCCAGCAGCTTGGGCGTACGGGGAAACACCATATATTTT. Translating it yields CASSLGVRGNTIYF. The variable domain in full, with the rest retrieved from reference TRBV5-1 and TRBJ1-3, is KAGVTQTPRYLIKTRGQQVTLSCSPISGHRSVSWYQQTPGQGLQFLFEYFSETQRNKGNFPGRFSGRQFSNSRSEMNVSTLELGDSALYLCASSLGVRGNTIYFGEGSWLTVV.